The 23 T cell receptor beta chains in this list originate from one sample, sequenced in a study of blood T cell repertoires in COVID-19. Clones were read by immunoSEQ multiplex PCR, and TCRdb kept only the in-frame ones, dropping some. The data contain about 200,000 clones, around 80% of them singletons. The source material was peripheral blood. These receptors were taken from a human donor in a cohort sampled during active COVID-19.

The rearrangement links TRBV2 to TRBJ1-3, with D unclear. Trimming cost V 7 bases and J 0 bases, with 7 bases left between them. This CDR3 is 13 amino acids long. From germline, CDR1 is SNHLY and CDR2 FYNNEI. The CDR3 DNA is TGTGCCAGCATTGACTTCTCTGGAAACACCATATATTTT. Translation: CASIDFSGNTIYF.

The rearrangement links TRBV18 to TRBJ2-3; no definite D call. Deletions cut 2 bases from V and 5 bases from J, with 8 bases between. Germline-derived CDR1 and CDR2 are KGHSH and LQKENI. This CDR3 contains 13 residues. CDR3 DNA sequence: TGTGCCAGCTCACCAAGAGACTTAGATACGCAGTATTTT. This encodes CASSPRDLDTQYF.

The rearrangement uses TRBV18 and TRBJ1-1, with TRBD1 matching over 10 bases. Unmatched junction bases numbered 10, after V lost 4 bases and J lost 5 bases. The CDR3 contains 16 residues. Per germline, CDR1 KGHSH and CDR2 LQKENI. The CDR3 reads CASSLHETGGGTEAFF. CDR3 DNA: TGTGCCAGCTCACTACATGAGACAGGGGGCGGAACTGAAGCTTTCTTT.

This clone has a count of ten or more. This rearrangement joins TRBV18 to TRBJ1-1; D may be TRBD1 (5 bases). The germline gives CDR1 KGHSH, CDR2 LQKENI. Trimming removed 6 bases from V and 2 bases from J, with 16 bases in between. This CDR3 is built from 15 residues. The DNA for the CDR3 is TGTGCCAGCTCCCCAAGCCGACAGATCAACACTGAAGCTTTCTTT. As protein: CASSPSRQINTEAFF.

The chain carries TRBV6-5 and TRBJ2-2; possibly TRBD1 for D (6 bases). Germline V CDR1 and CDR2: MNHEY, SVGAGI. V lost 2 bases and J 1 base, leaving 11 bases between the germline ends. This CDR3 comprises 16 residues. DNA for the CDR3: TGTGCCAGCAGTTACGCAGGACAGTGGAACACCGGGGAGCTGTTTTTT. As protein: CASSYAGQWNTGELFF.

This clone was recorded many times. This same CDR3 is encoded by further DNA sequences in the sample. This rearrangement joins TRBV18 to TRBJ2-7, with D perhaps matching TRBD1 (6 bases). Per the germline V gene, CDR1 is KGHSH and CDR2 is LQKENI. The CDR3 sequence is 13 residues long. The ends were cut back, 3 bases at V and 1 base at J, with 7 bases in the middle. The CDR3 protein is CASSPQGSYEQYF. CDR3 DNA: TGTGCCAGCTCACCTCAGGGGTCCTACGAGCAGTACTTC.

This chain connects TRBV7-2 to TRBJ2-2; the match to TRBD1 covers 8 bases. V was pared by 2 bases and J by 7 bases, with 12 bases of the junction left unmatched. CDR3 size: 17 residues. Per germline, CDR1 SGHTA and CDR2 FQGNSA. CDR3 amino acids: CASSLSQGAVYGGELFF. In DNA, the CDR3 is TGTGCCAGCAGCTTATCGCAGGGGGCTGTGTATGGCGGGGAGCTGTTTTTT.

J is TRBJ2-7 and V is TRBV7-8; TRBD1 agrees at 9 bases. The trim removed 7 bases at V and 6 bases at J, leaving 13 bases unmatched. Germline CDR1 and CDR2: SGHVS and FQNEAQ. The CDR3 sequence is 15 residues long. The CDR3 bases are TGTGCCAGCACCCTATACAGGGGGCGCCCCCGCGAGCAGTACTTC. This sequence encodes CASTLYRGRPREQYF.

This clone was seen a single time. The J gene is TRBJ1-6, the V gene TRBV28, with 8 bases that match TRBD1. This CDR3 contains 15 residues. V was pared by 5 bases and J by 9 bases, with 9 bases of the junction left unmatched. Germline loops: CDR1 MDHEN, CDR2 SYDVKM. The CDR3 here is CASSRLGQEASPLHF. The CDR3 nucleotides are TGTGCCAGCAGTCGCTTGGGACAGGAGGCTTCACCCCTCCACTTT.

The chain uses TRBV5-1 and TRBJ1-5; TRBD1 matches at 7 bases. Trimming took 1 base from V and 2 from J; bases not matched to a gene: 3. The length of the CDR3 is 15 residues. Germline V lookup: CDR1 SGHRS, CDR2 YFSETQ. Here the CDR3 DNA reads TGCGCCAGCAGCTTGACAGGGGCTCGCAATCAGCCCCAGCATTTT. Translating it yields CASSLTGARNQPQHF. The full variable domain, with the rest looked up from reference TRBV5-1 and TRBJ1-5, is KAGVTQTPRYLIKTRGQQVTLSCSPISGHRSVSWYQQTPGQGLQFLFEYFSETQRNKGNFPGRFSGRQFSNSRSEMNVSTLELGDSALYLCASSLTGARNQPQHFGDGTRLSIL.

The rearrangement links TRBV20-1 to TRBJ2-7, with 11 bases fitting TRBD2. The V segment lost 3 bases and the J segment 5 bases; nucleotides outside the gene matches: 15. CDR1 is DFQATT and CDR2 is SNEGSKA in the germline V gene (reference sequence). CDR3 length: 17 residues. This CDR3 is CSASYLAGGGRVNEQYF. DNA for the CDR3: TGCAGTGCTAGTTATCTAGCGGGAGGAGGTCGGGTGAACGAGCAGTACTTC.

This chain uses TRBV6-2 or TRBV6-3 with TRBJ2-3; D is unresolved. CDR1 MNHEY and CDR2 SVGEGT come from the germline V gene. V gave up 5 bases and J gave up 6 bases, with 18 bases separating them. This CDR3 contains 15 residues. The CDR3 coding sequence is TGTGCCAGCAGTGACCTCCACTCCGGGTCGGATACGCAGTATTTT. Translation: CASSDLHSGSDTQYF.

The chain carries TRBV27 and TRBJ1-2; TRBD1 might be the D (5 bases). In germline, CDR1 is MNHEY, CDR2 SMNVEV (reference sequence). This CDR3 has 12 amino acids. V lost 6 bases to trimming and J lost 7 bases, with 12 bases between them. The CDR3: CASRGQGVGYTF. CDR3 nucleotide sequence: TGTGCCAGCAGAGGGCAGGGCGTTGGCTACACCTTC.

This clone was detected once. Written as DNA, the CDR3 is TGTGCCAGCAGCTTGGCTGACAGGGTTTCCCAGTACTTC. Protein: CASSLADRVSQYF. This chain connects TRBV5-6 to TRBJ2-7, with 7 bases aligning to TRBD1. The junction had 7 bases not matched to a gene; V was cut back by 0 bases and J by 10 bases. The CDR3 has 13 amino acids. In germline, CDR1 is SGHDT, CDR2 YYEEEE.

CDR3 sequence: CASSPKGLDRTDTQYF. In nucleotides, the CDR3 is TGTGCCAGCAGCCCAAAGGGGCTAGATCGCACAGATACGCAGTATTTT. The chain uses TRBV7-9 and TRBJ2-3; TRBD1 might be the D (5 bases). Germline CDR1 and CDR2: SEHNR and FQNEAQ (reference sequence). The CDR3 consists of 16 residues. The V and J ends lost 5 bases and 1 base respectively, with 16 bases between them.

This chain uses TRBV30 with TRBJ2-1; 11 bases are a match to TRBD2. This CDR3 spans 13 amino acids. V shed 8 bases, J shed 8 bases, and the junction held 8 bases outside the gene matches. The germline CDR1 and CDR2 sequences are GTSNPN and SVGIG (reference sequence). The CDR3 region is CARTSGREYEQFF. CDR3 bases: TGTGCCCGAACTAGCGGGAGAGAGTATGAGCAGTTCTTC.

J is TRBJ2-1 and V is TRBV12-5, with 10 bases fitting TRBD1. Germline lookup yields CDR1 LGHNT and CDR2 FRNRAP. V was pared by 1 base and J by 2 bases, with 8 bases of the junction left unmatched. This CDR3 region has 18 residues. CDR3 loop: CASGLERTGTGAYNEQFF. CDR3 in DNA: TGTGCTAGTGGTTTGGAGAGGACCGGGACAGGGGCCTACAATGAGCAGTTCTTC.

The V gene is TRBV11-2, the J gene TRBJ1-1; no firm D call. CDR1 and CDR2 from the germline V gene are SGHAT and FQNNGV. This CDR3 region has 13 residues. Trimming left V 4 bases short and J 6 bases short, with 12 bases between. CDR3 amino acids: CASSSEGVPEAFF. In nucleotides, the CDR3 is TGTGCCAGCAGCTCCGAAGGAGTGCCTGAAGCTTTCTTT.

CDR3 sequence (DNA): TGTGCCAGCAGCTTAGCGAGGGCTAGCGGCACAGATACGCAGTATTTT. This translates into CASSLARASGTDTQYF. The chain joins TRBV7-2 to TRBJ2-3; possible D gene TRBD2, 6 bases. V was clipped by 0 bases and J by 1 base, with 11 bases between them. This CDR3 region has 16 residues. Germline V CDR1 and CDR2: SGHTA, FQGNSA.

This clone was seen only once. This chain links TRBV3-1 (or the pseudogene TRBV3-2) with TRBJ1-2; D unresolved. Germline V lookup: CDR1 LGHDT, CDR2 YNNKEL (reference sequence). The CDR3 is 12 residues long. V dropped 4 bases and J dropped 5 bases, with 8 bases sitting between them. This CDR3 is CASSPSGYGYTF. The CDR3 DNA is TGTGCCAGCAGCCCTTCGGGGTATGGCTACACCTTC.

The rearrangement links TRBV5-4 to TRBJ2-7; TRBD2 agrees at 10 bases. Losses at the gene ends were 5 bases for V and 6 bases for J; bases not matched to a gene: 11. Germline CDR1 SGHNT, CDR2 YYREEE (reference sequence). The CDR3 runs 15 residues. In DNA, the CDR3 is TGTGCCAGCAGTATTAATATAGCGGGAGGAGTCGAGCAGTACTTC. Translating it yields CASSINIAGGVEQYF.

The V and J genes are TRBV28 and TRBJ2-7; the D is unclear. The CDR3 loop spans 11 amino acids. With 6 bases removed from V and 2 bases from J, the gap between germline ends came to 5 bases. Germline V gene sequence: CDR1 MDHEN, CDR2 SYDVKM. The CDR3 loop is CASRSTYEQYF. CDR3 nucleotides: TGTGCCAGCAGATCCACCTACGAGCAGTACTTC.

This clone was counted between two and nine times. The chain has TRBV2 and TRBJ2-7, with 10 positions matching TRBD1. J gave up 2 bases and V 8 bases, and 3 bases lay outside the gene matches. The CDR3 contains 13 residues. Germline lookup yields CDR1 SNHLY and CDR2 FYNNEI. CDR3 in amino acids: CASLGQGTYEQYF. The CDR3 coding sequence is TGTGCCAGCCTGGGACAGGGGACCTACGAGCAGTACTTC.